The clone carrying this T cell receptor beta chain came up a few times. Antigen: not known. The CDR3 runs to 15 residues. Trimming shortened V by 3 bases and J by 0 bases, and 6 bases separated the two germline ends. Germline assignment: CDR1 WNHNN and CDR2 SYGVQD (reference sequence). Using immunoSEQ multiplex PCR, the repertoire was profiled, and TCRdb retains in-frame clones only, with some absent. The repertoire holds roughly 180,000 clones, about 72% seen once, with under 15% in the top ten. The sample belongs to a study of cytotoxic CD8 clonotypes in ibrutinib-treated CLL. Points from the study as a whole: While tracking circulating CD8+ T-cell counts, baseline clonality exceeded that of age-matched healthy donors. Clonality went up at ibrutinib response and then declined back toward baseline at progression. Public clonotypes proved infrequent, and on treatment they shrank or remained steady.

The sample consisted of PBMCs, taken after 24 months of ibrutinib treatment. This clonotype originated in a human donor with chronic lymphocytic leukemia. The chain has TRBV10-1 and TRBJ2-6; D ambiguous. The CDR3 loop is CASSDPRSGANVLTF. The CDR3 DNA reads as TGCGCCAGCAGTGACCCCCGCTCTGGGGCCAACGTCCTGACTTTC.